This record concerns one T cell receptor beta chain sequence. Its cognate antigen is unknown. In germline, CDR1 is SGHRS, CDR2 YFSETQ. This CDR3 contains 14 residues. Donors each gave over 2 ml of blood. The sample comes from a study of monozygotic twins with inflammatory bowel disease. Study-level points and caveats: Distinction of different T cell subtypes was not possible. Concordance status among twins (concordant versus discordant) showed no link to repertoire similarity, possibly from limited power.

TCRdb reprocessed the 5' RACE reads and keeps a single row for each CDR3 protein, giving no DNA. The sample totals 400,000 to 500,000 distinct CDR3 sequences. The chain links TRBV5-1 to TRBJ1-4; TCRdb returns TRBD1, unconfirmable since there is no DNA. The origin of this receptor is a human donor with ulcerative colitis or Crohn's disease, or a healthy co-twin of an affected twin (not recorded which). Sequenced sample: blood. CDR3 region: CASSLQGPNEKLFF. Complete variable domain (other parts from reference TRBV5-1 and TRBJ1-4): KAGVTQTPRYLIKTRGQQVTLSCSPISGHRSVSWYQQTPGQGLQFLFEYFSETQRNKGNFPGRFSGRQFSNSRSEMNVSTLELGDSALYLCASSLQGPNEKLFFGSGTQLSVL.